This T cell receptor (beta chain) was captured in a study of molecular identifiers for immune sequencing clone quantification. Study background: RNA, taken in replicates from approximately 20,000 or 100,000 naive CD8 cells, was split five ways, with four sequenced. General study points: Barcode collisions between identical TCR molecules could shrink estimates of highly expanded clone sizes.

There are a few counts of this clonotype. What it binds is unknown. Naive CD8 T cells, phenotype CD8+CD4-CCR7+CD45RA+, were sorted. CDR3 length: 16 residues. V lost 3 bases and J lost 9, with 21 bases in between. The germline V gene encodes CDR1 LNHDA and CDR2 SQIVND (reference sequence). Preparation methods for the bulk TCR libraries were those previously described, with listed TCR primers. TCRdb processed the PCR reads anew with MiXCR; each CDR3 protein has one entry. The sample yields hundreds of thousands of distinct CDR3 sequences, 25% seen once. This sequence originates from a human donor in good health. Some libraries in this study had Jurkat cell RNA spiked in. This chain uses TRBV19 with TRBJ2-1; D possibly matches TRBD1 or TRBD2 (5 bases each). The sample comprised naive CD8+ T cells from blood, with Jurkat cell RNA spiked in. Subset: FACS-sorted CD8+CD4-CCR7+CD45RA+ naive T cells. The CDR3, as DNA: TGTGCCAGTAGTATCGGGACCCGGGCCCTACGGTTTGAGCAGTTCTTC. It codes for CASSIGTRALRFEQFF.